This T cell receptor beta chain was identified during a study of T cells after yellow fever vaccination. TCRdb ran MiXCR on the 5' RACE reads and lists one entry per CDR3 protein. Among a few hundred thousand distinct CDR3 sequences listed, roughly an eighth were seen once. After removal of 4 bases from V and 2 bases from J, the junction contained 4 bases not matched to a gene. Germline V gene sequence: CDR1 LGHNA, CDR2 YSLEER. This CDR3 is 15 amino acids long. The TCR comes from a man between 18 and 29 years old who received the YFV17D yellow fever vaccine. This chain joins TRBV4-3 and TRBJ2-3, with 9 bases that match TRBD2. Sequencing used CD4+ T cells sorted from PBMCs, obtained 15 days after the yellow fever booster vaccination. The CDR3 protein is CASSPTSGSTDTQYF. In nucleotides, the CDR3 is TGCGCCAGCAGCCCAACTAGCGGGTCCACAGATACGCAGTATTTT.